Presented here are 25 T cell receptor beta chains from one specimen sequenced in a study of graft-versus-host responses after intestinal transplantation. The antigens of these receptors remain unknown. Data came from immunoSEQ multiplex PCR; TCRdb stores just in-frame clones and leaves some out. This repertoire shows roughly 100,000 clones, 93% found once; its top ten account for roughly 1%. The sequences come from unstimulated CD8+ T cells sorted from spleen or lymph node cells, collected before intestinal transplant. The receptors originated from a human donor who received an intestinal transplant.

The rearrangement uses TRBV15 and TRBJ2-3; 8 bases are shared with TRBD1. CDR3 length equals 14 residues. From germline, CDR1 is LNHNV and CDR2 YYDKDF (reference sequence). V trimming: 6 bases; J trimming: 6 bases; junction bases outside the gene matches: 8. The CDR3 bases are TGTGCCACCAGATCGGCGGACAGGGTTGATACGCAGTATTTT. Amino acid sequence: CATRSADRVDTQYF.

The V call is TRBV29-1, the J call TRBJ2-7; D is possibly TRBD1 or TRBD2 (5 bases each). Deletions cut 3 bases from V and 4 bases from J, with 13 bases between. CDR1 and CDR2 from the germline V gene are SQVTM and ANQGSEA. The length of the CDR3 is 13 residues. The CDR3 loop reads CSVESDRGYEQYF. The DNA for the CDR3 is TGCAGCGTTGAGTCCGACAGAGGGTACGAGCAGTACTTC.

The chain carries TRBV7-2 and TRBJ1-2; 9 nucleotides align to TRBD1. This CDR3 comprises 15 residues. Per the germline V gene, CDR1 is SGHTA and CDR2 is FQGNSA. The ends lost 2 bases at V and 6 bases at J; junction bases unmatched: 7. The CDR3 DNA follows: TGTGCCAGCAGCTTATTTTGGGACAGGGATAATGGCTACACCTTC. Amino acids: CASSLFWDRDNGYTF.

The V call is TRBV12-5, the J call TRBJ1-1, with 10 nucleotides matching TRBD1. This CDR3 comprises 14 residues. CDR1 is LGHNT and CDR2 is FRNRAP in the germline V gene. The V segment lost 1 base and the J segment 5 bases; nucleotides outside the gene matches: 1. The CDR3 DNA follows: TGTGCTAGTGGTTTGGGACAGGGGGCAACTGAAGCTTTCTTT. Its protein is CASGLGQGATEAFF.

V usage is TRBV15 and J usage is TRBJ1-1; D is undetermined. Germline loops: CDR1 LNHNV, CDR2 YYDKDF (reference sequence). Trimming shortened V by 0 bases and J by 8 bases, and 10 bases separated the two germline ends. CDR3 length: 13 residues. DNA for the CDR3: TGTGCCACCAGCAGAGATCGGGGTAGAGAAGCTTTCTTT. The encoded protein is CATSRDRGREAFF.

The J gene is TRBJ2-2, the V gene TRBV6-1, with 7 bases identical to TRBD2. Germline V gene lookup returns CDR1 MNHNS and CDR2 SASEGT. The CDR3 sequence is 15 residues long. V lost 2 bases to trimming and J lost 3 bases; unmatched junction nucleotides: 3. DNA of the CDR3: TGTGCCAGCAGTGAATGGGCGGGAGACACCGGGGAGCTGTTTTTT. Its protein product is CASSEWAGDTGELFF.

V usage is TRBV7-6 and J usage is TRBJ1-1; the D is unclear. Germline V gives CDR1 SGHVS, CDR2 FNYEAQ. Trimming pared 2 bases from V and 4 bases from J, leaving 11 bases between. The CDR3 is made up of 14 amino acids. CDR3 sequence: CASSLLLSGTEAFF. The CDR3 nucleotides read TGTGCCAGCAGCTTATTACTTTCAGGCACTGAAGCTTTCTTT. Based on the CDR3 plus reference TRBV7-6 and TRBJ1-1, the full variable domain is GAGVSQSPRYKVTKRGQDVALRCDPISGHVSLYWYRQALGQGPEFLTYFNYEAQQDKSGLPNDRFSAERPEGSISTLTIQRTEQRDSAMYRCASSLLLSGTEAFFGQGTRLTVV.

This chain connects TRBV7-8 to TRBJ2-3; 12 bases are a match to TRBD2. The length of the CDR3 is 14 residues. V shed 10 bases and J 7 bases; nucleotides not matched to a gene: 9. Per the germline V gene, CDR1 is SGHVS and CDR2 is FQNEAQ. The CDR3 here is CATVTSGGGNTQYF. The DNA of the CDR3 is TGTGCCACCGTGACTAGCGGGGGCGGGAATACGCAGTATTTT.

The chain is built from TRBV7-9 and TRBJ1-1; perhaps TRBD1 as D (5 bases). The germline V gene has CDR1 SEHNR and CDR2 FQNEAQ (reference sequence). CDR3 length: 16 amino acids. V was pared by 2 bases and J by 3 bases, with 16 bases between. In DNA, the CDR3 is TGTGCCAGCAGCTTACATTACAGGTGGATGGACACTGAAGCTTTCTTT. It translates to CASSLHYRWMDTEAFF.

The chain carries TRBV10-2 and TRBJ2-2; 9 bases are shared with TRBD2. Germline CDR1 and CDR2: WSHSY and SAAADI. V dropped 2 bases and J dropped 7; count of bases not matched to a gene: 5. The CDR3 runs to 15 residues. The DNA for the CDR3 is TGCGCCAGCAGTGAGGGAATAGCGGGGGTCGGGGAGCTGTTTTTT. This encodes CASSEGIAGVGELFF.

On this clone: Its ends do not fully match the called genes, so a read error is possible. Additional DNA sequences in this sample encode the identical CDR3. This chain joins TRBV14 and TRBJ2-7; D is uncertain. The CDR3 covers 13 residues. CDR1 and CDR2 from the germline V gene are SGHDN and FVKESK. The CDR3 here is CASSQVSGSEQYF. Written as DNA, the CDR3 is TGCGCCAGCAGCCAAGTGTCGGGTTCCGAGCAGTACTTC.

The rearrangement links TRBV12-1 to TRBJ2-4; whether TRBD2, the table's D call, matches the DNA was not checked. TRBV12-1 is labeled a pseudogene. There are 16 residues in the CDR3. The CDR3 sequence is CASLNMKGGPKNIQYF. The CDR3 DNA reads as TGTGCCAGCTTAAACATGAAGGGAGGACCCAAAAACATTCAGTACTTC.

The chain has TRBV7-3 and TRBJ1-1; D remains unclear. CDR3 size: 16 residues. V was pared by 5 bases and J by 0 bases, with 16 bases between. Germline CDR1 and CDR2: SGHTA and FQGTGA. The CDR3 is CASSAETQLMNTEAFF. The DNA for the CDR3 is TGTGCCAGCAGCGCAGAGACACAGCTGATGAACACTGAAGCTTTCTTT.

This chain uses TRBV2 with TRBJ2-7; perhaps TRBD1 as D (6 bases). The CDR3 sequence is 18 residues long. The V and J ends lost 4 bases and 3 bases respectively, with 25 bases between them. The V gene's germline CDR1 is SNHLY and CDR2 FYNNEI. This CDR3 reads CASSVRSGQQSALYEQYF. CDR3 sequence (DNA): TGTGCCAGCAGTGTTCGATCGGGACAACAGTCGGCCCTCTACGAGCAGTACTTC.

The chain has TRBV7-9 and TRBJ2-7; D is uncertain. The CDR3 is 16 residues long. Looked up from germline, CDR1 is SEHNR and CDR2 is FQNEAQ (reference sequence). V was trimmed by 5 bases and J by 5 bases, leaving 22 bases between them. The CDR3 sequence is CASSPNLGSLRDEQYF. CDR3 nucleotide sequence: TGTGCCAGCAGCCCGAACCTAGGGTCCCTTCGGGACGAGCAGTACTTC.

This chain connects TRBV10-2 to TRBJ2-1; D remains unclear. Germline assignment: CDR1 WSHSY and CDR2 SAAADI. V gave up 10 bases and J gave up 8 bases, with 12 bases separating them. The CDR3 totals 11 residues. CDR3 residues: CATLESHEQFF. CDR3 DNA sequence: TGCGCCACCCTAGAGTCTCATGAGCAGTTCTTC.

This chain joins TRBV7-8 and TRBJ1-5; no reliable D call. Deletions cut 0 bases from V and 4 bases from J, with 16 bases between. The CDR3 extends over 17 amino acids. CDR1 is SGHVS and CDR2 is FQNEAQ in the germline V gene. DNA for the CDR3: TGTGCCAGCAGCTTAGCGTTAGGGCCCGACCCTAATCAGCCCCAGCATTTT. Translating gives CASSLALGPDPNQPQHF.

This sequence joins TRBV11-2 and TRBJ1-1; D perhaps matches TRBD1 (5 bases). The V gene's germline CDR1 is SGHAT and CDR2 FQNNGV. The CDR3 consists of 16 residues. Trimming shortened V by 2 bases and J by 3 bases, and 16 bases separated the two germline ends. This CDR3 is CASSLWVSGLYTEAFF. The CDR3 DNA is TGTGCCAGCAGCTTATGGGTATCAGGGTTGTACACTGAAGCTTTCTTT. The whole variable domain, remainder taken from reference TRBV11-2 and TRBJ1-1, is EAGVAQSPRYKIIEKRQSVAFWCNPISGHATLYWYQQILGQGPKLLIQFQNNGVVDDSQLPKDRFSAERLKGVDSTLKIQPAKLEDSAVYLCASSLWVSGLYTEAFFGQGTRLTVV.

The CDR3 DNA follows: TGTGCCAGCAGCTTACCGGGGGGGCCGTACGAGCAGTACTTC. This codes for CASSLPGGPYEQYF. The V and J genes are TRBV7-2 and TRBJ2-7; TRBD2 matches 8 bases. The CDR3 spans 14 residues. CDR1 is SGHTA, CDR2 FQGNSA, per germline. V lost 2 bases to trimming and J lost 4 bases; unmatched junction nucleotides: 4.

CDR3 bases: TGTGCCAGCAGTCACTCGCGGGCCGGGGAGCTGTTTTTT. Translating gives CASSHSRAGELFF. The chain recombines TRBV6-1 with TRBJ2-2; D might be TRBD2 (5 bases). CDR3 size: 13 residues. The ends were cut back, 5 bases at V and 6 bases at J, with 10 bases in the middle. Germline V gene lookup returns CDR1 MNHNS and CDR2 SASEGT.

This chain connects TRBV6-1 to TRBJ2-5, with TRBD2 identical over 12 bases. With 4 bases clipped from V and 0 bases from J, the junction kept 0 bases outside the gene matches. CDR1 MNHNS and CDR2 SASEGT come from the germline V gene. The CDR3 extends over 15 amino acids. Here the CDR3 DNA reads TGTGCCAGCAGTGGACTAGCGGGGGACCAAGAGACCCAGTACTTC. Protein: CASSGLAGDQETQYF.

The chain combines TRBV4-1 with TRBJ1-1; D is uncertain. The V end was cut by 8 bases, the J end by 2 bases, with 15 bases between. Germline V gene sequence: CDR1 MGHRA, CDR2 YSYEKL. There are 14 residues in the CDR3. CDR3 residues: CASSHLSINTEAFF. CDR3 DNA: TGCGCCAGCTCCCATCTTTCTATAAACACTGAAGCTTTCTTT.

This sequence joins TRBV19 and TRBJ1-6; 7 positions agree with TRBD1. The CDR3 length is 16 residues. Germline values: CDR1 LNHDA, CDR2 SQIVND (reference sequence). V was clipped by 8 bases and J by 6 bases; unmatched bases: 13. The CDR3 here is CASGIEQGRVNSPLHF. CDR3 sequence (DNA): TGTGCCAGTGGGATAGAACAGGGGAGAGTTAATTCACCCCTCCACTTT.

V is TRBV10-2 and J is TRBJ2-1; D gene unclear. Germline V gene lookup returns CDR1 WSHSY and CDR2 SAAADI. CDR3 length: 14 amino acids. Trimming took 3 bases from V and 8 from J, leaving 14 bases between them. The CDR3 nucleotides read TGCGCCAGCAGTGACAGCCGATCAGGCCATGAGCAGTTCTTC. This encodes CASSDSRSGHEQFF.

This chain joins TRBV2 and TRBJ1-5; the D gene is possibly TRBD1 (6 bases). CDR1 is SNHLY and CDR2 is FYNNEI in the germline V gene. This CDR3 comprises 14 residues. V was trimmed by 3 bases and J by 2 bases, leaving 8 bases between them. CDR3 sequence reads: CASSEDRGNQPQHF. The CDR3 DNA reads TGTGCCAGCAGTGAGGACAGAGGCAATCAGCCCCAGCATTTT. Looking up the rest from reference TRBV2 and TRBJ1-5 gives the full variable domain: EPEVTQTPSHQVTQMGQEVILRCVPISNHLYFYWYRQILGQKVEFLVSFYNNEISEKSEIFDDQFSVERPDGSNFTLKIRSTKLEDSAMYFCASSEDRGNQPQHFGDGTRLSIL.